The table lists the clone carrying this T cell receptor beta chain with many counts. Antigen: not known. V dropped 2 bases and J dropped 6 bases, with 15 bases sitting between them. The CDR3 contains 15 residues. Germline V gene data show CDR1 as SGHRS and CDR2 as YFSETQ. The sample originates from a study of T cells after yellow fever vaccination. Study as a whole: Fractions low in cell number were prepared with SMART-Seq v4 Ultra Low Input. Study-wide results and caveats: Most clones from primary vaccination were detected again post-booster (96% CD4, 70% to 90% CD8).

Via MiXCR, TCRdb re-called the 5' RACE reads, giving one row per CDR3 protein. The sample lists about 300,000 distinct CDR3 sequences; almost 4% were seen once. The input for sequencing was PBMCs, taken 5 days after the yellow fever booster vaccination. The receptor was isolated from a man between 18 and 35 years old who received the YFV17D yellow fever vaccine. The J gene is TRBJ2-1, the V gene TRBV5-1; either TRBD1 or TRBD2 may fit D (6 bases each). CDR3 residues: CASSFGTPRGNEQFF. The CDR3 DNA follows: TGCGCCAGCAGCTTTGGGACTCCCAGGGGCAATGAGCAGTTCTTC.